A selection of T cell receptor beta chains follows, all from one sample in a study of vaccination effects on CD4 cells after COVID-19. These receptors have no known antigen. Data came from immunoSEQ multiplex PCR; TCRdb stores just in-frame clones and leaves some out. The repertoire holds about 22,000 clones, with 60% to 80% as singletons. This material consisted of CD4+ T cells from PBMCs cultured with SARS-CoV-2 spike peptides, taken before COVID-19 vaccination. These receptors all come from a human donor who had a prior SARS-CoV-2 infection. Each CDR3 is given with its conserved first and last residue. D genes are given only for firm matches. Only some rows state a clone size, as once, few, many or a class for expanded clones.

v_gene,d_gene,j_gene,abundance,CDR3nt,CDR3aa
TRBV30,.,TRBJ1-3,few,TGTGCCTGGAGGGACTTCCGCTCCACCATATATTTT,CAWRDFRSTIYF
TRBV15,TRBD2,TRBJ2-1,.,TGTGCCACCAGCAGAGAGCGAGCGGGGGTATCCTACAATGAGCAGTTCTTC,CATSRERAGVSYNEQFF
TRBV12-2,.,TRBJ2-7,.,TGTGCAAGTCGCTTAGTTGGGGGGACTAGAGCCTACGAGCAGTACTTC,CASRLVGGTRAYEQYF
TRBV18,.,TRBJ2-5,.,TGTGCCAGCTCACCGAACCGCCAAGAGACCCAGTACTTC,CASSPNRQETQYF
TRBV29-1,TRBD2,TRBJ2-1,.,TGCAGCGTTGGCTCACTAGCGGGAGCCTACAATGAGCAGTTCTTC,CSVGSLAGAYNEQFF
TRBV2,.,TRBJ2-7,.,TGTGCCAGCAGTAGACAGCAATACGAGCAGTACTTC,CASSRQQYEQYF
TRBV20-1,.,TRBJ1-2,.,TGCAGTGCTAGAAGGAGGTATGGCTACACCTTC,CSARRRYGYTF
TRBV18,.,TRBJ2-5,.,TGTGCCAGCTCACCTCAGGCGGATATAGAGACCCAGTACTTC,CASSPQADIETQYF
TRBV7-9,.,TRBJ1-3,few,TGTGCCAGCAGCTTAGGAGGATCTGGAAACACCATATATTTT,CASSLGGSGNTIYF
TRBV7-6,.,TRBJ2-7,once,TGTGCCAGCAGCTTAGCTGTAGGGGGCTCCTACGAGCAGTACTTC,CASSLAVGGSYEQYF
TRBV9,.,TRBJ2-5,.,TGTGCCAGCAGCGTATCTTTAAGAGAGACCCAGTACTTC,CASSVSLRETQYF
TRBV6-5,.,TRBJ2-3,.,TGTGCCAGCAGTTATTCCTTAGGAACAGATACGCAGTATTTT,CASSYSLGTDTQYF
TRBV18,TRBD2,TRBJ2-1,.,TGTGCCAGCTCACCACTGTGGTCAAGCGGGGCGAACAATGAGCAGTTCTTC,CASSPLWSSGANNEQFF
TRBV11-2,.,TRBJ2-3,once,TGTGCCAGCAGTACCCTAGCGTCCCTCACAGATACGCAGTATTTT,CASSTLASLTDTQYF
TRBV30,.,TRBJ2-3,once,TGTGCCTGGAGTGTCATCAGAGATACGCAGTATTTT,CAWSVIRDTQYF
TRBV7-8,TRBD1,TRBJ1-2,.,TGTGCCAGCACCACCTATTATTCCGGGACAGGAGCTAACTATGGCTACACCTTC,CASTTYYSGTGANYGYTF
TRBV4-2,.,TRBJ1-1,.,TGTGCCAGCAGCCAAGCCGGGCCGGGAACTGAAGCTTTCTTT,CASSQAGPGTEAFF
TRBV19,.,TRBJ2-7,.,TGTGCCAGTAGTATATGGCAGTCCTACGAGCAGTACTTC,CASSIWQSYEQYF
TRBV18,.,TRBJ2-3,.,TGTGCCAGCTCACATCAACCCGGGACTAGCACAGATACGCAGTATTTT,CASSHQPGTSTDTQYF
TRBV5-4,.,TRBJ1-2,.,TGTGCCAGCAGCTTATCCGGGTTCTATGGCTACACCTTC,CASSLSGFYGYTF
TRBV11-3,.,TRBJ2-3,.,TGTGCCAGCAGCTTAGATCTAAAGGGGCGGGAAGGCCACACAGATACGCAGTATTTT,CASSLDLKGREGHTDTQYF
TRBV6-5,.,TRBJ1-2,.,TGTGCCAGCAGTTACGGCCAGGGGTACTATGGCTACACCTTC,CASSYGQGYYGYTF
TRBV5-1,.,TRBJ2-7,.,TGCGCCAGCAGCTTGGTGGCGGGGGCATACGAGCAGTACTTC,CASSLVAGAYEQYF
TRBV19,TRBD1,TRBJ2-7,.,TGTGCCAGTAGTAAACAGGGGCTAGGTTCCTACGAGCAGTACTTC,CASSKQGLGSYEQYF
TRBV6-2/TRBV6-3,TRBD1,TRBJ2-7,.,TGTGCCAGCGGCCGGACAGGGGGCGCGTGGGAGCAGTACTTC,CASGRTGGAWEQYF
TRBV7-9,.,TRBJ2-7,.,TGTGCCAGCAGCTTAATTGGGACTGCTAGCGAGCAGTACTTC,CASSLIGTASEQYF
TRBV15,TRBD1,TRBJ1-5,.,TGTGCCACCAGCAGAGACTACACTGGGACAGGGGATCATTATAGCAATCAGCCCCAGCATTTT,CATSRDYTGTGDHYSNQPQHF
TRBV9,.,TRBJ2-1,.,TGTGCCAGCAGCGTAGGGCAGGGGCAGGAGTACAATGAGCAGTTCTTC,CASSVGQGQEYNEQFF
TRBV14,TRBD2,TRBJ2-2,.,TGTGCCAGCAGCCGGAATCGACTAGCGCCCGGGGAGCTGTTTTTT,CASSRNRLAPGELFF
TRBV7-3,.,TRBJ1-5,.,TGTGCCAGCAGCTTAACCTTACCGAGGCCACCCCACAGCAATCAGCCCCAGCATTTT,CASSLTLPRPPHSNQPQHF
TRBV19,TRBD2,TRBJ2-3,.,TGTGCCAGTAGCCAGCGGGAGATAACAGATACGCAGTATTTT,CASSQREITDTQYF